Listed here is a single T cell receptor (beta chain). It has no known antigen specificity. No per-base quality is available; no much larger clone lies one base away. Counted from cysteine to phenylalanine, this CDR3 has 14 amino acids. Only CDR3 DNA is held: 42 bases, read in frame from base 1. CDR1 is given as SGHTA and CDR2 as FQGTGA, both from the germline V gene. The germline ends are 7 bases apart after V is trimmed by 0 bases and J by 7 bases. The receptor library was made with the immunoSEQ multiplex PCR assay. Drawn from immuneACCESS, this table holds only the in-frame rearrangements with V and J called that TCRdb kept. Clones are partly lost; checked studies trace under half to an unresolved V gene and leave the rest unexplained. This sample gives approximately 14,000 clones in total; approximately 62% of them show up just once. The ten largest make up approximately 15% of the sample. The data stem from a study of CD4+ T cells in melanoma (dated by TCRdb to between 2022 and 2023). As for the study more broadly: The study investigated neoantigen-specific CD4+ T cells in human melanoma. Summary of the overall study and its limitations: According to the report, neoantigen-specific CD4+ T cells in melanoma displayed diverse differentiation states. The report described a correlation between neoantigen-specific CD4+ T cells and the function of CD8+ T cells, macrophages and B cells.

The donors were people with melanoma. The rearranged chain carries TRBV7-3 and TRBJ1-6, with the D gene too uncertain to name. The sequencing input was cells from a culture (not recorded whether cultured in vitro). The clonotype originates from a human donor with melanoma. DNA sequence: TGTGCCAGCAGCTTAACTCCGGGGAATTCACCCCTCCACTTT. Its translation reads: CASSLTPGNSPLHF.